The 24 T cell receptor beta chains below were found in one sample sequenced in a study of beta chain features in type 1 diabetes. Study-wide points: Moderately but significantly shorter TCRB CDR3s were found in Type 1 diabetes patients in all four CD4+ subsets.

As every portion of the isolated RNA was reverse transcribed, the sequencing read expressed TCRB transcripts. The repertoire was sequenced with immunoSEQ multiplex PCR; TCRdb's copy has only in-frame clones and lacks some. The sample includes approximately 360,000 clones, around 12% of them seen just once. These TCRs are of unknown antigen specificity. What was sequenced was naive CD4+ T cells from blood. The receptors were sampled from a woman younger than 35 with type 1 diabetes.

This clone was seen only a few times. The chain is built from TRBV10-3 and TRBJ1-2; TRBD1 matches 7 bases. The CDR3 has 12 residues. J lost 7 bases, V lost 10 bases, and 9 bases had no gene match. Germline V CDR1 and CDR2: ENHRY, SYGVKD. The CDR3 reads CATRTGRGGYTF. The CDR3 nucleotides are TGTGCCACCCGGACAGGACGGGGTGGCTACACCTTC.

This clone was seen a handful of times. The genes are TRBV29-1 and TRBJ2-7; tentatively, D is TRBD1 (5 bases). The germline gives CDR1 SQVTM, CDR2 ANQGSEA. This CDR3 is built from 13 residues. V was clipped by 4 bases and J by 6 bases, with 16 bases between them. The CDR3 loop is CSVVVRARGEQYF. The CDR3 DNA reads as TGCAGCGTTGTGGTCAGGGCTAGGGGCGAGCAGTACTTC.

This clone was detected a few times. V usage is TRBV6-5 and J usage is TRBJ1-1; possibly TRBD1 for D (5 bases). Trimming pared 2 bases from V and 12 bases from J, leaving 13 bases between. The length of the CDR3 is 12 residues. Germline CDR1 and CDR2: MNHEY and SVGAGI. Here the CDR3 DNA reads TGTGCCAGCAGTTACGGGCAGGGTGTAACTTTCTTT. Its protein product is CASSYGQGVTFF.

This clone turned up a few times. The chain employs TRBV4-3 and TRBJ2-1; TRBD1 matches 9 bases. The CDR3 length is 18 residues. J was trimmed by 9 bases and V by 0 bases; bases with no gene match: 15. CDR1 and CDR2 (germline): LGHNA, YSLEER. The CDR3, as DNA: TGCGCCAGCAGCCAAGATGGGGGCCGGGACAGGGTTCAGGGTGAGCAGTTCTTC. This sequence encodes CASSQDGGRDRVQGEQFF.

V and J are TRBV4-2 and TRBJ1-3; the match to TRBD1 covers 7 bases. With 8 bases clipped from V and 0 bases from J, the junction kept 7 bases outside the gene matches. This CDR3 contains 15 residues. CDR1 LGHNA and CDR2 YNFKEQ come from the germline V gene. CDR3 DNA: TGTGCCAGCTTGGACAGGCCCAGCTCTGGAAACACCATATATTTT. The encoded protein is CASLDRPSSGNTIYF.

This clone was seen a few times. V and J are TRBV27 and TRBJ2-7; 9 positions agree with TRBD1. In germline, CDR1 is MNHEY, CDR2 SMNVEV (reference sequence). The V gene end was trimmed by 6 bases and the J gene end by 4 bases; junction bases not matched to a gene: 10. CDR3 size: 15 residues. DNA for the CDR3: TGTGCCAGCAGACATTTATCGGGACAGGGTTACGAGCAGTACTTC. Translating gives CASRHLSGQGYEQYF.

A remark on this clone: The sample has other DNA sequences that encode this CDR3 too. The rearrangement uses TRBV20-1 and TRBJ2-7; D is uncertain. This CDR3 spans 11 amino acids. The V gene's germline CDR1 is DFQATT and CDR2 SNEGSKA (reference sequence). Trimming left V 0 bases short and J 4 bases short, with 4 bases between. This chain's CDR3 is CSARDLYEQYF. CDR3 in DNA: TGCAGTGCTAGAGATCTGTACGAGCAGTACTTC.

V is TRBV7-2 and J is TRBJ1-4, with 10 bases fitting TRBD1. Trimming removed 8 bases from V and 8 bases from J; junction bases left unmatched: 8. Germline values: CDR1 SGHTA, CDR2 FQGNSA. This CDR3 region has 14 residues. In nucleotides, the CDR3 is TGTGCCAGCGCCCGACAGGGGGCGACCGAAAAACTGTTTTTT. Amino acid sequence: CASARQGATEKLFF.

Only a few counts were recorded for this clone. The CDR3 reads CASSLADLGTQYF. For the CDR3, the DNA is TGTGCCAGCAGCTTGGCGGACTTGGGGACCCAGTACTTC. The chain uses TRBV5-6 and TRBJ2-5; possibly TRBD2 for D (5 bases). V was trimmed by 0 bases and J by 7 bases, leaving 10 bases between them. Germline CDR1 SGHDT, CDR2 YYEEEE. The CDR3 has 13 residues. The entire variable domain, with the rest obtained from reference TRBV5-6 and TRBJ2-5, is as follows: DAGVTQSPTHLIKTRGQQVTLRCSPKSGHDTVSWYQQALGQGPQFIFQYYEEEERQRGNFPDRFSGHQFPNYSSELNVNALLLGDSALYLCASSLADLGTQYFGPGTRLLVL.

This sequence joins TRBV15 and TRBJ2-1, with 8 bases aligning to TRBD2. The CDR3 is 15 amino acids. V was clipped by 0 bases and J by 6 bases; unmatched bases: 4. Germline V gene data show CDR1 as LNHNV and CDR2 as YYDKDF (reference sequence). The CDR3 loop reads CATSREKRESNEQFF. The DNA of the CDR3 is TGTGCCACCAGCAGAGAGAAGCGGGAGTCCAATGAGCAGTTCTTC.

Only a few counts were recorded for this clone. The chain is built from TRBV10-3 and TRBJ1-3; TRBD1 agrees at 7 bases. Unmatched junction bases numbered 11, after V lost 8 bases and J lost 7 bases. Germline V gives CDR1 ENHRY, CDR2 SYGVKD. The CDR3 spans 14 residues. The CDR3 loop reads CAIGTAALGNTIYF. CDR3 in DNA: TGTGCCATCGGGACAGCTGCACTGGGGAACACCATATATTTT.

The sample holds a few counts of this clone. CDR3: CASSQRQGVVTNYGYTF. Written as DNA, the CDR3 is TGTGCCAGCAGCCAGAGACAGGGAGTCGTAACTAACTATGGCTACACCTTC. The rearrangement links TRBV4-2 to TRBJ1-2, with 7 positions matching TRBD1. Per germline, CDR1 LGHNA and CDR2 YNFKEQ. The CDR3 consists of 17 residues. Trimming at V came to 3 bases and at J to 0 bases, leaving 10 bases not matched to a gene.

There are a few counts of this clone. The CDR3 sequence: CASSRTGMGGFLVETQYF. CDR3 bases: TGTGCCAGCAGCCGAACCGGGATGGGGGGATTTTTGGTTGAGACCCAGTACTTC. This sequence joins TRBV7-2 and TRBJ2-5; possible D gene TRBD2, 6 bases. CDR1 and CDR2 from the germline V gene are SGHTA and FQGNSA. The V end lost 5 bases, the J end lost 5 bases, and 27 bases lay between the germline ends. The CDR3 sequence is 18 residues long.

The chain has TRBV5-1 and TRBJ1-1; D is possibly TRBD1 (5 bases). The V gene's germline CDR1 is SGHRS and CDR2 YFSETQ. V was cut by 5 bases and J by 1 base, with 21 bases left in between. The CDR3 is made up of 17 amino acids. CDR3 in DNA: TGCGCCAGCAGTTCCGCAGGATGGGGGACTCAGAACACTGAAGCTTTCTTT. Translating it yields CASSSAGWGTQNTEAFF.

This clone has a handful of counts. V and J are TRBV5-1 and TRBJ2-1; 8 nucleotides match TRBD1. Germline V lookup: CDR1 SGHRS, CDR2 YFSETQ. The V and J ends lost 3 bases and 10 bases, in that order; junction bases with no gene match: 6. CDR3 length: 13 amino acids. CDR3 DNA: TGCGCCAGCAGCTCCGGACAGGGATCCGAGCAGTTCTTC. Protein product: CASSSGQGSEQFF.

This clone was observed once. The CDR3 spells CASQRPDSYEQYF. In DNA, the CDR3 is TGTGCCTCCCAGAGGCCCGATTCTTACGAGCAGTACTTC. This sequence joins TRBV19 and TRBJ2-7; D ambiguous. V was trimmed by 11 bases and J by 4 bases, leaving 18 bases between them. The CDR3 is made up of 13 amino acids. The V gene's germline CDR1 is LNHDA and CDR2 SQIVND (reference sequence).

V gene TRBV5-1 combines with J gene TRBJ2-1; 9 positions agree with TRBD1. The V and J ends lost 0 bases and 8 bases, in that order; junction bases with no gene match: 3. CDR1 SGHRS and CDR2 YFSETQ come from the germline V gene. The CDR3 runs 14 residues. DNA for the CDR3: TGCGCCAGCAGCTTGGGACAGGGGGTCGATGAGCAGTTCTTC. It is translated as CASSLGQGVDEQFF.

The CDR3 loop reads CASSVGGVPYEQYF. DNA for the CDR3: TGTGCCAGCAGCGTAGGCGGAGTCCCCTACGAGCAGTACTTC. The V gene is TRBV9, the J gene TRBJ2-7; D call uncertain. V was cut by 0 bases and J by 2 bases, with 9 bases left in between. This CDR3 comprises 14 residues. Germline CDR1 is SGDLS and CDR2 is YYNGEE.

For this clone: Other nucleotide sequences from this sample produce the same CDR3. The chain recombines TRBV4-1 with TRBJ2-2; D remains ambiguous. Deletions cut 1 base from V and 1 base from J, with 7 bases between. Germline loops: CDR1 MGHRA, CDR2 YSYEKL. The CDR3 is made up of 15 amino acids. The CDR3 reads CASSQGSGNTGELFF. The CDR3 nucleotides are TGCGCCAGCAGCCAAGGGTCAGGGAACACCGGGGAGCTGTTTTTT.

This clone was observed a handful of times. The junction departs from the called germline gene at one end, perhaps through a read error. This chain joins TRBV7-2 and TRBJ2-1; D may be TRBD2 (6 bases). The CDR3 is 11 residues long. In germline, CDR1 is SGHTA, CDR2 FQGNSA. CDR3 in DNA: TGTGCCAGCAGCCCGGGACTGTTTACCCTCTTC. Its translation is CASSPGLFTLF.

This clone has just a few counts. V usage is TRBV9 and J usage is TRBJ2-7; D is unresolved. CDR3 length equals 15 residues. The germline V gene has CDR1 SGDLS and CDR2 YYNGEE. V lost 0 bases to trimming and J lost 0 bases, with 10 bases between them. CDR3 residues: CASSVGAVSSYEQYF. The CDR3 bases are TGTGCCAGCAGCGTAGGGGCTGTAAGCTCCTACGAGCAGTACTTC.

This CDR3 is CASSLKDRGRETQYF. CDR3 coding DNA: TGTGCCAGCAGTTTAAAGGACAGGGGACGCGAGACCCAGTACTTC. This rearrangement joins TRBV28 to TRBJ2-5, with 9 positions matching TRBD1. The germline gives CDR1 MDHEN, CDR2 SYDVKM. V shed 2 bases, J shed 5 bases, and the junction held 6 bases outside the gene matches. CDR3 length: 15 residues.

This clone was counted between two and nine times. V gene TRBV13 combines with J gene TRBJ1-6; a possible D gene is TRBD1 (5 bases). Between the trimmed V and J ends, which lost 1 base and 7 bases, there was a span of 14 bases. Germline assignment: CDR1 PRHDT and CDR2 FYEKMQ (reference sequence). This CDR3 contains 16 residues. The CDR3 sequence is CASSLEGYPVNSPLHF. The CDR3 DNA follows: TGTGCCAGCAGCTTAGAGGGGTATCCTGTAAATTCACCCCTCCACTTT.

This clone was counted between two and nine times. The DNA for the CDR3 is TGTGCCAGCAGCGTAGTCCTAGCGGGAGAGCAGTACTTC. Translated, it gives CASSVVLAGEQYF. The rearrangement links TRBV9 to TRBJ2-7, with TRBD2 identical over 9 bases. The V and J ends lost 0 bases and 7 bases, in that order; junction bases with no gene match: 2. Germline V lookup: CDR1 SGDLS, CDR2 YYNGEE. The CDR3 runs to 13 residues.